The rows below give T cell receptor beta chains drawn from one sample of a study of shared clonotypes between healthy human individuals. Assay: immunoSEQ multiplex PCR; the TCRdb copy retains only in-frame clones and omits some. This sample carries approximately 2.4 million clones, around 95% of them seen once, and the ten largest clones take roughly 0.13%. The sample consisted of naive CD4+ T cells sorted from blood. The receptors here all came from a man aged 18-30 years in good health. CDR3s include the opening cysteine and the closing phenylalanine or tryptophan. Each record gives: CDR3 protein, J gene, V gene, clone size. The size of a clone is reported for some rows only, either as once, few or many, or as a class for expanded clones.

CDR3 protein: CASSPPGGTNQPQHF
J gene: TRBJ1-5
V gene: TRBV18
clone size: -

CDR3 protein: CASRDPGGRNTGELFF
J gene: TRBJ2-2
V gene: TRBV5-1
clone size: -

CDR3 protein: CAWTRGAKETQYF
J gene: TRBJ2-5
V gene: TRBV30
clone size: few

CDR3 protein: CASKTNHYEQYF
J gene: TRBJ2-7
V gene: TRBV2
clone size: -

CDR3 protein: CASSYSDRSQPQHF
J gene: TRBJ1-5
V gene: TRBV6-5
clone size: -

CDR3 protein: CASSSSGGAGYEQYF
J gene: TRBJ2-7
V gene: TRBV28
clone size: -

CDR3 protein: CASSLDVEDEQFF
J gene: TRBJ2-1
V gene: TRBV7-7
clone size: -

CDR3 protein: CASSEPQRTDTQYF
J gene: TRBJ2-3
V gene: TRBV6-1
clone size: -

CDR3 protein: CASSLSQAGGYTQYF
J gene: TRBJ2-3
V gene: TRBV5-1
clone size: once

CDR3 protein: CAWSVKGSSGNTIYF
J gene: TRBJ1-3
V gene: TRBV30
clone size: -

CDR3 protein: CASRLRGGGQFLGYTF
J gene: TRBJ1-2
V gene: TRBV28
clone size: -

CDR3 protein: CASSSAVRTGNYEQYF
J gene: TRBJ2-7
V gene: TRBV7-8
clone size: once

CDR3 protein: CATSRDRAGFEQYF
J gene: TRBJ2-7
V gene: TRBV15
clone size: once

CDR3 protein: CASSQTGVAGYNEQFF
J gene: TRBJ2-1
V gene: TRBV4-1
clone size: -

CDR3 protein: CAGTGHDYGYTF
J gene: TRBJ1-2
V gene: TRBV2
clone size: -

CDR3 protein: CASRGTTPNNEQFF
J gene: TRBJ2-1
V gene: TRBV6-5
clone size: -

CDR3 protein: CASSVSTSTDTQYF
J gene: TRBJ2-3
V gene: TRBV9
clone size: few

CDR3 protein: CASSERGDYYGYTF
J gene: TRBJ1-2
V gene: TRBV2
clone size: -

CDR3 protein: CASSQANGWETQYF
J gene: TRBJ2-5
V gene: TRBV14
clone size: -

CDR3 protein: CAWSAGMETQYF
J gene: TRBJ2-5
V gene: TRBV30
clone size: once

CDR3 protein: CASSLLRLRSTDTQYF
J gene: TRBJ2-3
V gene: TRBV28
clone size: -

CDR3 protein: CASSLNSYEQYF
J gene: TRBJ2-7
V gene: TRBV5-5
clone size: -

CDR3 protein: CASSQVLAGTTDTQYF
J gene: TRBJ2-3
V gene: TRBV4-2
clone size: -

CDR3 protein: CSVEAASDGYEQYF
J gene: TRBJ2-7
V gene: TRBV29-1
clone size: -

CDR3 protein: CASSPGLATGELFF
J gene: TRBJ2-2
V gene: TRBV7-3
clone size: -

CDR3 protein: CAIHIQGWGDGYTF
J gene: TRBJ1-2
V gene: TRBV19
clone size: -

CDR3 protein: CASSSGMNTEAFF
J gene: TRBJ1-1
V gene: TRBV7-7
clone size: -

CDR3 protein: CASSPRKGAETQYF
J gene: TRBJ2-5
V gene: TRBV28
clone size: -

CDR3 protein: CASTPGGRNTEAFF
J gene: TRBJ1-1
V gene: TRBV6-5
clone size: -

CDR3 protein: CASSVVQGGSYNEQFF
J gene: TRBJ2-1
V gene: TRBV9
clone size: -

CDR3 protein: CASSLIGGTNIQYF
J gene: TRBJ2-4
V gene: TRBV27
clone size: once

CDR3 protein: CASSPRSRTGGTGELFF
J gene: TRBJ2-2
V gene: TRBV11-3
clone size: -

CDR3 protein: CASSLAKGLVYNEQFF
J gene: TRBJ2-1
V gene: TRBV5-1
clone size: -

CDR3 protein: CASSFLSGGGETQYF
J gene: TRBJ2-5
V gene: TRBV5-4
clone size: -

CDR3 protein: CASTRARGPANEKLFF
J gene: TRBJ1-4
V gene: TRBV25-1
clone size: -

CDR3 protein: CASSQQQNTEAFF
J gene: TRBJ1-1
V gene: TRBV7-2
clone size: -

CDR3 protein: CASSPTGVSQPQHF
J gene: TRBJ1-5
V gene: TRBV27
clone size: -

CDR3 protein: CASSLGPPGTGTGELFF
J gene: TRBJ2-2
V gene: TRBV7-2
clone size: -

CDR3 protein: CASSPYGNEQFF
J gene: TRBJ2-1
V gene: TRBV18
clone size: -

CDR3 protein: CASSTLAGGKSGANVLTF
J gene: TRBJ2-6
V gene: TRBV28
clone size: -

CDR3 protein: CASSHRLQPQHF
J gene: TRBJ1-5
V gene: TRBV28
clone size: -

CDR3 protein: CASSLDMGYGYTF
J gene: TRBJ1-2
V gene: TRBV11-2
clone size: -

CDR3 protein: CSAPGENGYTF
J gene: TRBJ1-2
V gene: TRBV20-1
clone size: -

CDR3 protein: CASSPPGSRETQYF
J gene: TRBJ2-5
V gene: TRBV18
clone size: -

CDR3 protein: CASSLAGQGSDTQYF
J gene: TRBJ2-3
V gene: TRBV5-4
clone size: -

CDR3 protein: CASRKLAGGLHEQYF
J gene: TRBJ2-7
V gene: TRBV19
clone size: -

CDR3 protein: CASSPRQGAFEQFF
J gene: TRBJ2-1
V gene: TRBV5-8
clone size: -